These T cell receptor beta chains were read from a single sample in a study of T cell responses to AZD1222 COVID-19 vaccine. Using immunoSEQ multiplex PCR, the repertoire was profiled, and TCRdb retains in-frame clones only, with some absent. The table records about 72,000 clones, around 87% of them present only once. Sequences were derived from peripheral blood, sampled on day 0 of AZD1222 vaccination. These receptors came from an adult in good health. Both conserved end residues are part of each CDR3. A D gene is named only where the DNA matches it firmly. Clone size appears in some rows only: once, few, many, or a class for an expanded clone.

CDR3nt: TGTGCCAGCAGCTTAGGTGGGACGAAGCAGCCCCAGCATTTT; CDR3aa: CASSLGGTKQPQHF; d_gene: .; j_gene: TRBJ1-5; abundance: once; v_gene: TRBV7-8
CDR3nt: TGCGCCAGTTCCACGACAGGGGTGAACACTGAAGCTTTCTTT; CDR3aa: CASSTTGVNTEAFF; d_gene: TRBD1; j_gene: TRBJ1-1; abundance: .; v_gene: TRBV4-1
CDR3nt: TGTGCCAGCAGCCAAGAGCCCGGGGCAGGGCGAAACACTGAAGCTTTCTTT; CDR3aa: CASSQEPGAGRNTEAFF; d_gene: .; j_gene: TRBJ1-1; abundance: .; v_gene: TRBV3-1/TRBV3-2
CDR3nt: TGTGCCAGCAGACTACAGGGTTATAGCAATCAGCCCCAGCATTTT; CDR3aa: CASRLQGYSNQPQHF; d_gene: .; j_gene: TRBJ1-5; abundance: .; v_gene: TRBV6-5
CDR3nt: TGTGCCAGCAGCTTGGCCGGGACAGGGTATGAGCAGTTCTTC; CDR3aa: CASSLAGTGYEQFF; d_gene: TRBD1; j_gene: TRBJ2-1; abundance: .; v_gene: TRBV5-4
CDR3nt: TGCGCCAGCAGCCGGGACAGCGCGAACACCGGGGAGCTGTTTTTT; CDR3aa: CASSRDSANTGELFF; d_gene: TRBD1; j_gene: TRBJ2-2; abundance: .; v_gene: TRBV5-1
CDR3nt: TGCGCCAGCAGCGCAGGACAAACAGAGCTCAACACTGAAGCTTTCTTT; CDR3aa: CASSAGQTELNTEAFF; d_gene: .; j_gene: TRBJ1-1; abundance: .; v_gene: TRBV5-1
CDR3nt: TGTGCCAGCAGTTTGGGGGCCGACCAATATAGCAATCAGCCCCAGCATTTT; CDR3aa: CASSLGADQYSNQPQHF; d_gene: .; j_gene: TRBJ1-5; abundance: .; v_gene: TRBV28
CDR3nt: TGTGCCAGCAGCTTGCATCACTTGAACACTGAAGCTTTCTTT; CDR3aa: CASSLHHLNTEAFF; d_gene: .; j_gene: TRBJ1-1; abundance: .; v_gene: TRBV5-6
CDR3nt: TGTGCCAGCCGGGACAGACGTTTGAACACTGAAGCTTTCTTT; CDR3aa: CASRDRRLNTEAFF; d_gene: TRBD1; j_gene: TRBJ1-1; abundance: .; v_gene: TRBV6-5
CDR3nt: TGTGCCAGCAGTGAAGCGCTACGGGACGGCTACACCTTC; CDR3aa: CASSEALRDGYTF; d_gene: .; j_gene: TRBJ1-2; abundance: .; v_gene: TRBV6-1
CDR3nt: TGTGCCAGCAGCTTGCTGTTGGGACGAACTAACTATGGCTACACCTTC; CDR3aa: CASSLLLGRTNYGYTF; d_gene: .; j_gene: TRBJ1-2; abundance: .; v_gene: TRBV5-6
CDR3nt: TGTGCCAGCAGCTCCCTGAAGGGACAGATTACATACAATGAGCAGTTCTTC; CDR3aa: CASSSLKGQITYNEQFF; d_gene: TRBD1; j_gene: TRBJ2-1; abundance: .; v_gene: TRBV5-4
CDR3nt: TGTGCCAGCAGACTCGGAAACATGAACACTGAAGCTTTCTTT; CDR3aa: CASRLGNMNTEAFF; d_gene: .; j_gene: TRBJ1-1; abundance: .; v_gene: TRBV7-2
CDR3nt: TGTGCCAGCAGCGTAGTGAGCTCTGGAAACACCATATATTTT; CDR3aa: CASSVVSSGNTIYF; d_gene: .; j_gene: TRBJ1-3; abundance: .; v_gene: TRBV9